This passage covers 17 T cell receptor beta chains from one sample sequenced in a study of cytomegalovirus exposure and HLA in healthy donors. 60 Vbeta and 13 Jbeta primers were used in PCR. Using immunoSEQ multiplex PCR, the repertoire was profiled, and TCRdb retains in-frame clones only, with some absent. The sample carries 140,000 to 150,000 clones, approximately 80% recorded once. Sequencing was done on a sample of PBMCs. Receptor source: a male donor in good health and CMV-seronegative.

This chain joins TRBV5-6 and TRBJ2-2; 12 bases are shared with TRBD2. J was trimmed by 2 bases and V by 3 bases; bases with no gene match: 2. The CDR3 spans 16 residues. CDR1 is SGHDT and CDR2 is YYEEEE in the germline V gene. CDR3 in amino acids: CASSSGLAGNTGELFF. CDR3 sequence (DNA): TGTGCCAGCAGCTCTGGACTAGCGGGAAACACCGGGGAGCTGTTTTTT.

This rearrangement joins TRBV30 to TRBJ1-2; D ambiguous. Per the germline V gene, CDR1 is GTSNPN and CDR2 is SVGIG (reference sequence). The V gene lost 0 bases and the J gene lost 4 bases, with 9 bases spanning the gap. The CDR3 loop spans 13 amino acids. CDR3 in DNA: TGTGCCTGGAGTGTAGTGGCACGCTATGGCTACACCTTC. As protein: CAWSVVARYGYTF.

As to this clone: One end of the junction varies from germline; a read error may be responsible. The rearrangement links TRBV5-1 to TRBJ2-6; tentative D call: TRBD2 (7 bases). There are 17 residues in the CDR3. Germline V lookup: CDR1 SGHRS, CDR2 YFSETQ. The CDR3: CASSLEGGDSGANGLTF. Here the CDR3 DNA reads TGCGCCAGCAGCTTGGAGGGGGGGGACTCTGGGGCCAACGGCCTGACTTTC.

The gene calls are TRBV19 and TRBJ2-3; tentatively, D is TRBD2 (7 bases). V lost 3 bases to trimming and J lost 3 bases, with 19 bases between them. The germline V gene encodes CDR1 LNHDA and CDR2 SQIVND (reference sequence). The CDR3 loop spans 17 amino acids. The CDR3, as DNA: TGTGCCAGTAGTATCTATTTTCGGGGGGCAGTTACAGATACGCAGTATTTT. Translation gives CASSIYFRGAVTDTQYF.

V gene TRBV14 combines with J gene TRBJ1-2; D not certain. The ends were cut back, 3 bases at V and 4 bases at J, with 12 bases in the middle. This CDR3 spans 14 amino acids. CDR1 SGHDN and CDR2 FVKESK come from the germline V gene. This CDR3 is CASSHDKVGYGYTF. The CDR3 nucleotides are TGTGCCAGCAGCCACGACAAGGTGGGCTATGGCTACACCTTC.

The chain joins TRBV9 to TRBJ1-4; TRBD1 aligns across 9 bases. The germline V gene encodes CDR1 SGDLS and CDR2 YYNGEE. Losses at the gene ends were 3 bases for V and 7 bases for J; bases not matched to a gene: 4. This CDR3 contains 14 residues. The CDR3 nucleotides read TGTGCCAGCAGCGCCCGACAGGGGGGTGAAAAACTGTTTTTT. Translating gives CASSARQGGEKLFF.

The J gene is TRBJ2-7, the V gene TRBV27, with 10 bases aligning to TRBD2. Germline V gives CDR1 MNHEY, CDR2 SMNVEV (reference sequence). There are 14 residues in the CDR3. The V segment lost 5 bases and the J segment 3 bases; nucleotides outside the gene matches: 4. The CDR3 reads CASSPVAGGYEQYF. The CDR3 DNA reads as TGTGCCAGCAGTCCTGTAGCGGGAGGCTACGAGCAGTACTTC.

Here the CDR3 reads CASSSRALTEAFF. The DNA of the CDR3 is TGTGCCAGCAGCAGCAGGGCGCTCACTGAAGCTTTCTTT. The chain uses TRBV7-9 and TRBJ1-1, with D perhaps matching TRBD1 (5 bases). The germline gives CDR1 SEHNR, CDR2 FQNEAQ (reference sequence). Trimming cost V 5 bases and J 4 bases, with 11 bases left between them. The CDR3 has 13 residues.

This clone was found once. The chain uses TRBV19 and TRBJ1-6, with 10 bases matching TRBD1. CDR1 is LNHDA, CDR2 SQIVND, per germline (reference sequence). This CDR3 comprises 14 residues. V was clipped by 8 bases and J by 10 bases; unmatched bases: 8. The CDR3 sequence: CASLDRGRSSPLHF. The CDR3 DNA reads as TGTGCCAGTCTCGACAGGGGGCGATCCTCACCCCTCCACTTT.

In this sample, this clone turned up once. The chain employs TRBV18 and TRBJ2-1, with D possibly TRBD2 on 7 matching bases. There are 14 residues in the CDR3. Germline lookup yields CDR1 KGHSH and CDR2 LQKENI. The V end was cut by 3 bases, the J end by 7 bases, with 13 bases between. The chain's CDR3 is CASSPVGGANEQFF. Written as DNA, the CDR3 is TGTGCCAGCTCACCCGTTGGGGGGGCAAATGAGCAGTTCTTC.

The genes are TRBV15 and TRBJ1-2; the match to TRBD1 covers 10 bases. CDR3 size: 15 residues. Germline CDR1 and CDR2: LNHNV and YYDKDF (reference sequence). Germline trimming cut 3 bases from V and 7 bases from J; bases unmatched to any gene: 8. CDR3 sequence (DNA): TGTGCCACCAGCAGCACCGGGACAGGGGCAACTGGCTACACCTTC. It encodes CATSSTGTGATGYTF.

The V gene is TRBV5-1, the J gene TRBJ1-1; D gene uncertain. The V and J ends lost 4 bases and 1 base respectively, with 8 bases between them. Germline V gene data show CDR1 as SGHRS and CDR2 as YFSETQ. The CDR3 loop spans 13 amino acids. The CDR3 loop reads CASSLSQNTEAFF. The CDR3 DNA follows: TGCGCCAGCAGCCTTAGCCAGAACACTGAAGCTTTCTTT.

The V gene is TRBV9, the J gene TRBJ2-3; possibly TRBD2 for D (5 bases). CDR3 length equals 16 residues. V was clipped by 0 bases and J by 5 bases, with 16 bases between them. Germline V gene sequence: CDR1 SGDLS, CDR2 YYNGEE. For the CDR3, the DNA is TGTGCCAGCAGCGTAGAGAGCGGACTGCCCGGAGATACGCAGTATTTT. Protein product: CASSVESGLPGDTQYF.

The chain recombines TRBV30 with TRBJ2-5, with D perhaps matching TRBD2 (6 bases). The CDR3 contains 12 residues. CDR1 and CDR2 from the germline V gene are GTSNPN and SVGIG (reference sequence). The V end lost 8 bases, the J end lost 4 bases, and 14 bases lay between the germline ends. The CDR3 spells CAGDGGGETQYF. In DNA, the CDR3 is TGTGCCGGCGATGGGGGAGGAGAGACCCAGTACTTC.

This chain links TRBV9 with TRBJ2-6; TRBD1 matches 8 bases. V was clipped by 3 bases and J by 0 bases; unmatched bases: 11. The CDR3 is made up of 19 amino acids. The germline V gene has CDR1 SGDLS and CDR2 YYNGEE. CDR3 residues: CASSASNRQGLSGANVLTF. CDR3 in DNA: TGTGCCAGCAGCGCGTCCAACCGACAGGGGCTCTCTGGGGCCAACGTCCTGACTTTC.

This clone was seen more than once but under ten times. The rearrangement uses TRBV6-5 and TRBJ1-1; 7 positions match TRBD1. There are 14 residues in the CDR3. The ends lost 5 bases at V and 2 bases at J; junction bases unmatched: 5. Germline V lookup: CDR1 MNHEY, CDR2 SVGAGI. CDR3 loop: CASSTRTGNTEAFF. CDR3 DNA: TGTGCCAGCAGTACGCGGACAGGTAACACTGAAGCTTTCTTT.

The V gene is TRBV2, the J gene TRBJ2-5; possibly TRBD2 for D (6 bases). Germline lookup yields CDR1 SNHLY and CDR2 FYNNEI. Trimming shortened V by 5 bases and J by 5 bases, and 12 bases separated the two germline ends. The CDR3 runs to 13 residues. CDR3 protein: CASSLGRGETQYF. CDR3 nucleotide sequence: TGTGCCAGCAGTCTGGGACGGGGGGAGACCCAGTACTTC.